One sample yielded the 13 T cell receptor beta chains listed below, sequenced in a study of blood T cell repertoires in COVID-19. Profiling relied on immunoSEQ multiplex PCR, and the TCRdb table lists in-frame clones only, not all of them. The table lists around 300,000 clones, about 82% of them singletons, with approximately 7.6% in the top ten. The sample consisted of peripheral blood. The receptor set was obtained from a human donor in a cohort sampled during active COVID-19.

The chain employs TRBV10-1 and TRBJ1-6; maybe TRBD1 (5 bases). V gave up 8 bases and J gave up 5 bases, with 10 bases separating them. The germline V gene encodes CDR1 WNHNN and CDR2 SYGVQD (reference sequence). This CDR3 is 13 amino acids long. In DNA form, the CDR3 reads TGCGCCAGCGCCGCAGGGAATAATTCACCCCTCCACTTT. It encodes CASAAGNNSPLHF.

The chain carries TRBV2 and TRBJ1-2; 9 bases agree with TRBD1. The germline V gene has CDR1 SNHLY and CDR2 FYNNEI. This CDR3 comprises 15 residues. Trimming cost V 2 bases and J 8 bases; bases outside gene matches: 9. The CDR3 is CASSEIRDRVGGYTF. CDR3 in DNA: TGTGCCAGCAGTGAAATACGGGACAGGGTCGGCGGCTACACCTTC.

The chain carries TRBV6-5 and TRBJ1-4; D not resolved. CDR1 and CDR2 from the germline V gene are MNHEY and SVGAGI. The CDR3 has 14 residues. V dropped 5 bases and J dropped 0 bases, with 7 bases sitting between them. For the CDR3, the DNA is TGTGCCAGCAGTAAAACAGCAACTAATGAAAAACTGTTTTTT. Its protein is CASSKTATNEKLFF.

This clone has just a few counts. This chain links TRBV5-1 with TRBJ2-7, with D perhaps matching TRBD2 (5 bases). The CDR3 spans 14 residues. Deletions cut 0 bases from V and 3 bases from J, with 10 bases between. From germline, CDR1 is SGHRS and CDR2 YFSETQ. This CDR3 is CASSLDGIIYEQYF. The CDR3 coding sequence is TGCGCCAGCAGCTTGGACGGGATTATCTACGAGCAGTACTTC. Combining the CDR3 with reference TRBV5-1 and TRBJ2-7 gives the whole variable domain KAGVTQTPRYLIKTRGQQVTLSCSPISGHRSVSWYQQTPGQGLQFLFEYFSETQRNKGNFPGRFSGRQFSNSRSEMNVSTLELGDSALYLCASSLDGIIYEQYFGPGTRLTVT.

Here the CDR3 DNA reads TGCGCCAGCAGAGGACTTAGCACAGATACGCAGTATTTT. Residues: CASRGLSTDTQYF. The chain links TRBV10-1 to TRBJ2-3, with D tentatively TRBD2 (5 bases). Germline assignment: CDR1 WNHNN and CDR2 SYGVQD (reference sequence). The CDR3 has 13 amino acids. V was trimmed by 6 bases and J by 0 bases, leaving 7 bases between them.

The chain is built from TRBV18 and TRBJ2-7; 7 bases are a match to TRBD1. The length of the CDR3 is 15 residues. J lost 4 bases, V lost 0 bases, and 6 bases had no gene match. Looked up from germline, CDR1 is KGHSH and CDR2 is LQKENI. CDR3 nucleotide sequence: TGTGCCAGCTCACCACCAGGGCCCAGGGGGTACGAGCAGTACTTC. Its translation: CASSPPGPRGYEQYF.

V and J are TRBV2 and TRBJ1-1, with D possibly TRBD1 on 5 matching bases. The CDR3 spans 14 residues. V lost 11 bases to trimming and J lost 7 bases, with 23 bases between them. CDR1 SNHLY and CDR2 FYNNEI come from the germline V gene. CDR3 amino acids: CACHSGTSWGEAFF. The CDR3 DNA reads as TGTGCCTGCCACTCCGGGACTTCCTGGGGTGAAGCTTTCTTT.

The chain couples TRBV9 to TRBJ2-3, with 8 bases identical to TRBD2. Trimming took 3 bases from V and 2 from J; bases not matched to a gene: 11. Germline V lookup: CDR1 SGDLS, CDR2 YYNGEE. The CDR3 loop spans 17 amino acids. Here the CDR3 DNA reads TGTGCCAGCAGCGCCATCTGGGCGGGGGGCGTCACAGATACGCAGTATTTT. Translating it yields CASSAIWAGGVTDTQYF. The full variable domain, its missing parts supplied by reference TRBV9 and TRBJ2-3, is DSGVTQTPKHLITATGQRVTLRCSPRSGDLSVYWYQQSLDQGLQFLIQYYNGEERAKGNILERFSAQQFPDLHSELNLSSLELGDSALYFCASSAIWAGGVTDTQYFGPGTRLTVL.

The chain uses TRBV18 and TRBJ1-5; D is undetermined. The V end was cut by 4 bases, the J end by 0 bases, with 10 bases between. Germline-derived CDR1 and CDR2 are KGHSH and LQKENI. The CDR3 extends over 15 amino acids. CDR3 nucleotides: TGTGCCAGCTCACAGGAGAATTATAGCAATCAGCCCCAGCATTTT. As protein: CASSQENYSNQPQHF.

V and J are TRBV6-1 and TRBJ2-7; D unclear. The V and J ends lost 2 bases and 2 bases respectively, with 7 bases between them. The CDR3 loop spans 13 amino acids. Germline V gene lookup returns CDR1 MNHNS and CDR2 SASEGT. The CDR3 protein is CASSEYGAYEQYF. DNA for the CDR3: TGTGCCAGCAGTGAATACGGAGCCTACGAGCAGTACTTC.

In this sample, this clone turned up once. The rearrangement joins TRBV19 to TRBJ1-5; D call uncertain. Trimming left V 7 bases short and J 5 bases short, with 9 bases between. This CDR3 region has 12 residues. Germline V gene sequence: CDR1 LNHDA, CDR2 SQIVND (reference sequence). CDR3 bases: TGTGCCAGTATGGGCCTTTATCAGCCCCAGCATTTT. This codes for CASMGLYQPQHF.

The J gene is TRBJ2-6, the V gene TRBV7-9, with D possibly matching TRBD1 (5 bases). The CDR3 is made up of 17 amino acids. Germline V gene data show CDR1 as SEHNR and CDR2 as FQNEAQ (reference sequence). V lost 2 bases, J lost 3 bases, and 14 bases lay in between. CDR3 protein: CASSLPGRSLGANVLTF. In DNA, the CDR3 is TGTGCCAGCAGCTTACCAGGGCGATCCCTTGGGGCCAACGTCCTGACTTTC.

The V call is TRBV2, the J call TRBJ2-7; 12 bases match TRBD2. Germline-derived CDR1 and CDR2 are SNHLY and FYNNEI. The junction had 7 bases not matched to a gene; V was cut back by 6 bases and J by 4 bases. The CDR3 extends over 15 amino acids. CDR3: CASSRLAGALYEQYF. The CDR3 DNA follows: TGTGCCAGCAGCCGACTAGCGGGGGCCTTATACGAGCAGTACTTC.